This T cell receptor (beta chain) was found in a study of blood T cells in healthy people across ages. With regard to this clonotype: No antigen is known for it.

Primers used in a second PCR of roughly 7 to 11 cycles were a sample-barcoded 5' primer and a J-beta primer mix. From the 5' RACE reads, TCRdb called clonotypes with MiXCR, one entry per CDR3 protein. Of some 1.5 million distinct CDR3 sequences listed, about 42% are singletons. Findings and limits, study-wide: Long-lived and aged donors differed, with more naive CD4+ cells and higher diversity in the long-lived. Older individuals had lower TCR beta diversity per million T cells (the decline was roughly linear).

This sequence originates from a woman aged 18-30 years in good health. Material: blood.

CDR3 nucleotide sequence: TGTGCCAGCAGCACCATAAGTTCCCTTGGGGCCTACGAGCAGTACTTC. It codes for CASSTISSLGAYEQYF. This chain uses TRBV27 with TRBJ2-7, with D unclear. CDR1 is MNHEY and CDR2 is SMNVEV in the germline V gene (reference sequence). V was cut by 6 bases and J by 2 bases, with 20 bases left in between. The CDR3 is 16 amino acids.